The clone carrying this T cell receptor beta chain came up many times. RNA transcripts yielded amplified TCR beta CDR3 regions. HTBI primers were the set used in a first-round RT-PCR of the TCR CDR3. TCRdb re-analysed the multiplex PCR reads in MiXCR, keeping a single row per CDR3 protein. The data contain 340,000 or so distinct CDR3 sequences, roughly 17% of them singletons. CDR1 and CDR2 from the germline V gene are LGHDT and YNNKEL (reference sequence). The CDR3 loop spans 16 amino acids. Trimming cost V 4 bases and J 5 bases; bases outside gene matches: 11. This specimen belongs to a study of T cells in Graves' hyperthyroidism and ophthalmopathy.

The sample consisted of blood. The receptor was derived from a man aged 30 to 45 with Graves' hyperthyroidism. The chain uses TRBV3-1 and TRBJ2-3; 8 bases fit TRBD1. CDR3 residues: CASSLDRGWSGDTQYF. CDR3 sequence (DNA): TGTGCCAGCAGCCTAGACAGGGGATGGTCAGGAGATACGCAGTATTTT.